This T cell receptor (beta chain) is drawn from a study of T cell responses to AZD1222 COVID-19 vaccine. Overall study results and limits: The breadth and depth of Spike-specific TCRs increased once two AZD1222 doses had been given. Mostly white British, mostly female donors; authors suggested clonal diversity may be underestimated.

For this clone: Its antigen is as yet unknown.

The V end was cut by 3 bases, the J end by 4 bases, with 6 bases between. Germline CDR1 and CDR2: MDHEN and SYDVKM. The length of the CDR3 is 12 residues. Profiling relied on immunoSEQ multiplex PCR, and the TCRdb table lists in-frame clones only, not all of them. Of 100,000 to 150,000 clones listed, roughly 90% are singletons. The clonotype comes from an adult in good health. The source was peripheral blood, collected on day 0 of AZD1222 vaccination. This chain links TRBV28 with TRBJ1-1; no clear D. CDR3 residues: CASSLEGTEAFF. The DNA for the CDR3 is TGTGCCAGCAGTTTGGAGGGCACTGAAGCTTTCTTT.